This paragraph reports one T cell receptor beta chain. What it binds is not known. The CDR3 loop spans 14 amino acids. From germline, CDR1 is DFQATT and CDR2 SNEGSKA (reference sequence). The V and J ends lost 4 bases and 1 base respectively, with 10 bases between them. This record belongs to a study of CD8 T cells in ankylosing spondylitis. Quantitative barcoded 5'-RACE was used to prepare TCR beta libraries. TCRdb fed the 5' RACE reads into MiXCR, producing one record per CDR3 protein. The table shows 400,000 or so distinct CDR3 sequences, with roughly 26% occurring only once. Study-level findings and limits: Prior work had noted some motif variants in reactive arthritis blood and synovial fluid. According to the report, clones linked to the disease were significantly enriched in matched synovial fluid samples taken from ankylosing spondylitis patients. Blood from ankylosing spondylitis patients appeared to carry a characteristic roughly eight-variant TCR beta motif.

The receptor comes from a male donor with ankylosing spondylitis. J is TRBJ2-2 and V is TRBV20-1; a weak D match, TRBD1 (7 bases). The sequenced sample consisted of blood, either unsorted or a sorted T cell fraction (not recorded which). The CDR3 DNA sequence: TGCAGTGCTAACAGGGGACTGAACACCGGGGAGCTGTTTTTT. Its translation is CSANRGLNTGELFF.